This T cell receptor beta chain is from a study of T cell responses to AZD1222 COVID-19 vaccine. Study observations and caveats: Seropositivity was recorded at baseline in only a handful of AZD1222 recipients.

The protocol was immunoSEQ multiplex PCR, while the TCRdb copy is restricted to in-frame clones and leaves out a portion. This table has 120,000 to 150,000 clones, 88% appearing once. On this clone itself: As yet, its antigen is unknown.

Germline CDR1 reads SGHRS; CDR2 reads YFSETQ. This CDR3 contains 15 residues. Trimming took off 0 bases at V and 5 bases at J, with 14 bases between the two ends. This TCR derives from an adult who received the AZD1222 COVID-19 vaccine. Material: peripheral blood, obtained 28 days after the second AZD1222 dose. The V and J genes are TRBV5-1 and TRBJ1-1, with a tentative D call TRBD1 (6 bases). This CDR3 reads CASSLATGYGTEAFF. In DNA, the CDR3 is TGCGCCAGCAGCTTGGCTACAGGGTACGGGACTGAAGCTTTCTTT.